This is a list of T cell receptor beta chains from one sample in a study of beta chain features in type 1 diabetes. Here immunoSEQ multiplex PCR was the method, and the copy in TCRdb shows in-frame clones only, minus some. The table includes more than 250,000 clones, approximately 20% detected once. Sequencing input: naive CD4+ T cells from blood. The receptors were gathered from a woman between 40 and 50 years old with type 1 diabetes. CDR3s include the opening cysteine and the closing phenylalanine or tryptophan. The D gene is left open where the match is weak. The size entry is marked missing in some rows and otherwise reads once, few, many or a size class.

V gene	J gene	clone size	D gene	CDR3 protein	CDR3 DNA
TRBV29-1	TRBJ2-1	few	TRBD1	CSVRTGGLYNEQFF	TGCAGCGTAAGGACAGGGGGGCTATACAATGAGCAGTTCTTC
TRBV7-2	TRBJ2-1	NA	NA	CASSFLAYNEQFF	TGTGCCAGCAGCTTCCTAGCCTACAATGAGCAGTTCTTC
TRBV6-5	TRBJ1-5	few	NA	CASSQQGSSQPQHF	TGTGCCAGCAGCCAACAGGGTAGTTCGCAGCCCCAGCATTTT
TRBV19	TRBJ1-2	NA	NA	CASHLDRNYGYTF	TGTGCCAGCCATTTGGACAGAAACTATGGCTACACCTTC
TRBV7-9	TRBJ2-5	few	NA	CASSFRQETQYF	TGTGCCAGCAGCTTCCGGCAAGAGACCCAGTACTTC
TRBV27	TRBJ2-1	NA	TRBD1	CASSLRTGWADEQFF	TGTGCCAGCAGTTTACGGACAGGGTGGGCCGATGAGCAGTTCTTC
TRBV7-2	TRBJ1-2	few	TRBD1	CASSLGDSYYGYTF	TGTGCCAGCAGCTTAGGGGACAGCTACTATGGCTACACCTTC
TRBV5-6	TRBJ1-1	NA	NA	CASSWGLDTEAFF	TGTGCCAGCAGCTGGGGACTAGACACTGAAGCTTTCTTT
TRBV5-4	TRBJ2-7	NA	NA	CASSSGASYEQYF	TGTGCCAGCAGCTCGGGAGCCTCCTACGAGCAGTACTTC
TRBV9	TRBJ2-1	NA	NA	CASSAWTALNYNEQFF	TGTGCCAGCAGCGCCTGGACAGCGCTCAACTACAATGAGCAGTTCTTC
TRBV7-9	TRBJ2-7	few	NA	CASSSKRADYEQYF	TGTGCCAGCAGCTCGAAGCGCGCGGATTACGAGCAGTACTTC
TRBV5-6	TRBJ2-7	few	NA	CASGLVRGSDEQYF	TGTGCCAGCGGGTTAGTAAGGGGAAGCGACGAGCAGTACTTC
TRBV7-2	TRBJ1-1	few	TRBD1	CASSARQGVNTEAFF	TGTGCCAGCAGCGCCCGACAGGGGGTGAACACTGAAGCTTTCTTT
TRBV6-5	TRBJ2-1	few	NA	CASSSSQPSSYNEQFF	TGTGCCAGCAGTTCCTCACAGCCAAGCTCCTACAATGAGCAGTTCTTC
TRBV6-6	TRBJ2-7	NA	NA	CASSRTARGYEQYF	TGTGCCAGCAGTAGGACAGCAAGGGGCTACGAGCAGTACTTC
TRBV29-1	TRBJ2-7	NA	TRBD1	CSVGDRFYEQYF	TGCAGCGTTGGGGACAGATTCTACGAGCAGTACTTC
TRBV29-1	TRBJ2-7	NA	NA	CSVVLLRGSYEQYF	TGCAGCGTTGTCCTCCTAAGGGGGTCCTACGAGCAGTACTTC
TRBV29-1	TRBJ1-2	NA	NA	CSVEVGGLDGYTF	TGCAGCGTTGAAGTGGGGGGGCTTGACGGCTACACCTTC
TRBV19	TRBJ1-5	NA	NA	CASSIESVGRYRPQHF	TGTGCCAGTAGTATAGAATCCGTCGGCAGGTACAGGCCCCAGCATTTT
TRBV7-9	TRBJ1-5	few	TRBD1	CASSSTDRGDQPQHF	TGTGCCAGCAGCTCGACAGACAGGGGCGACCAGCCCCAGCATTTT
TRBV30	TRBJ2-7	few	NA	CAWSVRGAGAREQYF	TGTGCCTGGAGTGTCCGGGGGGCCGGGGCTCGGGAGCAGTACTTC
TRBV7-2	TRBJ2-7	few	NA	CASSLGHLRPYEQYF	TGTGCCAGCAGCTTAGGCCATTTGCGGCCCTACGAGCAGTACTTC
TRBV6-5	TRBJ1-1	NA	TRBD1	CASSLRQQGSTEAFF	TGTGCCAGCAGCCTTCGGCAACAGGGGAGCACTGAAGCTTTCTTT
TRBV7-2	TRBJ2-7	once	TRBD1	CASSPWGDRGYEQYF	TGTGCCAGCAGCCCCTGGGGGGACAGGGGGTACGAGCAGTACTTC
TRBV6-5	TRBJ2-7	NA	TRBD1	CASSDPGQSYEQYF	TGTGCCAGCAGCGACCCGGGACAGTCCTACGAGCAGTACTTC
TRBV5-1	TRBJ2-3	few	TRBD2	CASSLAGRGGTDTQYF	TGCGCCAGCAGCTTGGCCGGGAGGGGAGGCACAGATACGCAGTATTTT
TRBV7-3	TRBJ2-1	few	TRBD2	CASSQTSGRMDEQFF	TGTGCCAGCAGTCAGACTAGCGGGAGAATGGATGAGCAGTTCTTC
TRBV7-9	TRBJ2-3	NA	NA	CASSLVGATDTQYF	TGTGCCAGCAGCTTAGTGGGAGCCACAGATACGCAGTATTTT
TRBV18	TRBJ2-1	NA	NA	CASSPRQPNEQFF	TGTGCCAGCTCACCAAGACAGCCCAATGAGCAGTTCTTC
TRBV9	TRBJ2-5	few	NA	CASSVGGETQYF	TGTGCCAGCAGCGTAGGAGGGGAGACCCAGTACTTC
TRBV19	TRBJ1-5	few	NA	CASSMVPGVSNQPQHF	TGTGCCAGTAGTATGGTACCGGGTGTGAGCAATCAGCCCCAGCATTTT
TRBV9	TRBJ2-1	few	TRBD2	CASSVGNSGSHNEQFF	TGTGCCAGCAGCGTAGGTAATAGCGGGAGCCACAATGAGCAGTTCTTC
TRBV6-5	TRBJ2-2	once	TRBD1	CASGPDRGDGELFF	TGTGCCAGCGGGCCGGACAGGGGCGACGGGGAGCTGTTTTTT
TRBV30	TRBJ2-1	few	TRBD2	CAWSVLAGEGEQFF	TGTGCCTGGAGTGTACTAGCGGGAGAGGGTGAGCAGTTCTTC
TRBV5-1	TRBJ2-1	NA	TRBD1	CASKIPRDRGDNEQFF	TGCGCCAGCAAGATCCCCCGGGACAGGGGAGACAATGAGCAGTTCTTC
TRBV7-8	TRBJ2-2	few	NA	CASSGGQYAGELFF	TGTGCCAGCAGCGGAGGACAGTACGCCGGGGAGCTGTTTTTT
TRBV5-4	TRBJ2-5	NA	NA	CASSLGQFQETQYF	TGTGCCAGCAGCTTGGGGCAGTTCCAAGAGACCCAGTACTTC
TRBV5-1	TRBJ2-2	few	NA	CASSHGDRDTGELFF	TGCGCCAGCAGCCATGGAGACCGAGACACCGGGGAGCTGTTTTTT
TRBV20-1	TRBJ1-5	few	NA	CSAAKREPQHF	TGCAGTGCTGCTAAACGGGAGCCCCAGCATTTT
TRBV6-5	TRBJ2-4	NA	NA	CASSYTTSLAKNIQYF	TGTGCCAGCAGTTATACGACATCGCTAGCCAAAAACATTCAGTACTTC
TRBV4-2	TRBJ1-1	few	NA	CASSQETANTEAFF	TGTGCCAGCAGCCAAGAAACAGCGAACACTGAAGCTTTCTTT
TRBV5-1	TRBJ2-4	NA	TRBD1	CASRTGVGENIQYF	TGCGCCAGCAGGACAGGGGTCGGGGAAAACATTCAGTACTTC
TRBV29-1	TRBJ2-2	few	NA	CSVERGALTGELFF	TGCAGCGTTGAACGTGGGGCACTAACCGGGGAGCTGTTTTTT
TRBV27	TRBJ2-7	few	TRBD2	CASSLKRDSYEQYF	TGTGCCAGCAGTCTGAAGCGGGACTCCTACGAGCAGTACTTC
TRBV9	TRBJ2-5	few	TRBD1	CASSVGTGGLETQYF	TGTGCCAGCAGCGTAGGGACAGGGGGCCTCGAGACCCAGTACTTC